A single sample gave rise to the 11 T cell receptor beta chains below, sequenced in a study of blood T cell repertoires in COVID-19. The table came from immunoSEQ multiplex PCR; TCRdb's copy has only in-frame clones and leaves some out. This sample has approximately 250,000 clones, with roughly 90% found just once. The specimen was PBMCs or T cells enriched from blood (not recorded which). The receptors originated from a man aged 40-49 years who had been exposed to COVID-19.

This clone was detected once. The chain recombines TRBV19 with TRBJ2-7, with TRBD1 matching 7 bases. V lost 1 base to trimming and J lost 6 bases; unmatched junction nucleotides: 6. The CDR3 runs to 14 residues. Germline lookup yields CDR1 LNHDA and CDR2 SQIVND (reference sequence). CDR3 amino acids: CASSIGGGEGEQYF. The DNA for the CDR3 is TGTGCCAGTAGTATAGGAGGGGGCGAAGGCGAGCAGTACTTC.

In its sample, this clone was seen once. Other DNA variants within this sample encode the same CDR3. The V gene is TRBV28, the J gene TRBJ1-4; 11 bases map to TRBD1. CDR3 length: 14 residues. V dropped 6 bases and J dropped 7; count of bases not matched to a gene: 4. The germline V gene encodes CDR1 MDHEN and CDR2 SYDVKM. The CDR3 loop is CASRSGQGGEKLFF. Written as DNA, the CDR3 is TGTGCCAGCAGGTCGGGACAGGGGGGTGAAAAACTGTTTTTT.

V usage is TRBV25-1 and J usage is TRBJ1-2; TRBD1 matches at 9 bases. The CDR3 length is 13 residues. The junction had 8 bases not matched to a gene; V was cut back by 7 bases and J by 8 bases. CDR1 is MGHDK and CDR2 is SYGVNS in the germline V gene. The CDR3: CASTAGQGRGYTF. As DNA, the CDR3 is TGTGCCAGCACCGCCGGACAGGGGCGAGGCTACACCTTC.

This clone showed up just once. V and J are TRBV14 and TRBJ2-2, with a weak D call TRBD2 (5 bases). V shed 4 bases and J shed 4 bases, with 16 bases lying between them. The CDR3 covers 16 residues. Germline V gene sequence: CDR1 SGHDN, CDR2 FVKESK. In DNA form, the CDR3 reads TGTGCCAGCAGCCCCCTCGTGCGGAGGATCACCGGGGAGCTGTTTTTT. This codes for CASSPLVRRITGELFF. The complete variable domain, with remaining parts taken from reference TRBV14 and TRBJ2-2, reads EAGVTQFPSHSVIEKGQTVTLRCDPISGHDNLYWYRRVMGKEIKFLLHFVKESKQDESGMPNNRFLAERTGGTYSTLKVQPAELEDSGVYFCASSPLVRRITGELFFGEGSRLTVL.

This clone appeared a single time. The CDR3: CSGHTGDEQYF. DNA of the CDR3: TGCAGCGGCCACACAGGGGACGAGCAGTACTTC. This chain links TRBV29-1 with TRBJ2-7; 7 bases align to TRBD1. Germline CDR1 is SQVTM and CDR2 is ANQGSEA. This CDR3 spans 11 amino acids. Trimming at V came to 7 bases and at J to 5 bases, leaving 5 bases not matched to a gene.

The chain recombines TRBV28 with TRBJ1-4; TRBD1 matches 7 bases. The length of the CDR3 is 13 residues. The germline gives CDR1 MDHEN, CDR2 SYDVKM. Trimming took 6 bases from V and 8 from J; bases not matched to a gene: 6. CDR3: CASRLDRQEKLFF. The CDR3 nucleotides are TGTGCCAGCAGGTTGGACAGGCAGGAAAAACTGTTTTTT.

J is TRBJ2-7 and V is TRBV6-5; 11 bases match TRBD1. Germline CDR1 is MNHEY and CDR2 is SVGAGI. Unmatched junction bases numbered 6, after V lost 5 bases and J lost 6 bases. The CDR3 has 14 residues. The CDR3 nucleotides read TGTGCCAGCAGTACTGCCGGGACAGGGGGCGAGCAGTACTTC. This gives the protein CASSTAGTGGEQYF.

The chain joins TRBV28 to TRBJ1-5; TRBD1 is a possible D gene (5 bases). Germline V gives CDR1 MDHEN, CDR2 SYDVKM. Trimming left V 1 base short and J 7 bases short, with 14 bases between. The CDR3 extends over 15 amino acids. The CDR3 reads CASSLFGHPNQPQHF. The CDR3 nucleotides are TGTGCCAGCAGTTTATTCGGACACCCGAACCAGCCCCAGCATTTT. The variable domain in full, with the rest retrieved from reference TRBV28 and TRBJ1-5, is DVKVTQSSRYLVKRTGEKVFLECVQDMDHENMFWYRQDPGLGLRLIYFSYDVKMKEKGDIPEGYSVSREKKERFSLILESASTNQTSMYLCASSLFGHPNQPQHFGDGTRLSIL.

The V call is TRBV10-3, the J call TRBJ1-2; D is possibly TRBD1 (5 bases). CDR1 is ENHRY, CDR2 SYGVKD, per germline. V lost 0 bases, J lost 4 bases, and 9 bases lay in between. The CDR3 is made up of 14 amino acids. The CDR3 sequence: CAISESLTVYGYTF. CDR3 DNA: TGTGCCATCAGTGAGTCACTGACAGTCTATGGCTACACCTTC.

The chain is built from TRBV7-6 and TRBJ1-5, with unresolved D. The length of the CDR3 is 16 residues. With 5 bases removed from V and 4 bases from J, the gap between germline ends came to 18 bases. Germline V gives CDR1 SGHVS, CDR2 FNYEAQ. As DNA, the CDR3 is TGTGCCAGCAGCCCTAATGGTCGAGGGTTTAATCAGCCCCAGCATTTT. Translated: CASSPNGRGFNQPQHF.

V is TRBV5-6 and J is TRBJ2-1; D is undetermined. Trimming took 3 bases from V and 0 from J, leaving 4 bases between them. CDR1 and CDR2 from the germline V gene are SGHDT and YYEEEE. The CDR3 totals 13 residues. CDR3 DNA: TGTGCCAGCAGCTCTTCCTCCTACAATGAGCAGTTCTTC. This codes for CASSSSSYNEQFF.